What follows are 8 T cell receptor beta chains derived from one specimen sequenced in a study of Graves' ophthalmopathy and Graves' hyperthyroidism (dated by TCRdb to the late 2010s). TCRdb records Illumina HiSeq 2000 as the sequencer. For repertoire sequencing, TCR beta CDR3 regions were amplified from RNA transcripts. A first-round RT-PCR used HTBI primers with the Qiagen OneStep RT-PCR kit, followed by a second-round multiplex PCR, size selection and purification. TCRdb reprocessing: public reads trimmed at Q25 with fastp, clones called with MiXCR, in-frame beta chains kept. All rows with the same CDR3 protein become a single entry with the most common DNA and genes. Across this sample there are 650,000 to 800,000 distinct CDR3 sequences, with just over 40% seen only once. The top ten hold around 3% of the sample. What was sequenced was peripheral blood. These receptors came from an adult man with Graves' ophthalmopathy.

This clonotype has a single count. The rearrangement links TRBV25-1 to TRBJ2-5; tentatively, D is TRBD2 (5 bases). CDR3 size: 12 residues. V was pared by 6 bases and J by 5 bases, with 10 bases between. Germline assignment: CDR1 MGHDK and CDR2 SYGVNS. CDR3 coding DNA: TGTGCCAGCAGATCAAAGCGGGAGACCCAGTACTTC. Translating it yields CASRSKRETQYF.

The V and J genes are TRBV19 and TRBJ1-1, with 7 bases that match TRBD1. J gave up 4 bases and V 10 bases, and 9 bases lay outside the gene matches. The CDR3 has 13 amino acids. Germline V CDR1 and CDR2: LNHDA, SQIVND (reference sequence). CDR3 sequence: CATSGQLGTEAFF. The CDR3 DNA reads TGTGCCACCTCGGGACAGTTGGGCACTGAAGCTTTCTTT.

J is TRBJ2-2 and V is TRBV20-1; maybe TRBD1 (5 bases). Per the germline V gene, CDR1 is DFQATT and CDR2 is SNEGSKA (reference sequence). The V end was cut by 3 bases, the J end by 3 bases, with 8 bases between. The CDR3 loop spans 13 amino acids. This CDR3 is CSASLGDTGELFF. Written as DNA, the CDR3 is TGCAGTGCTAGTTTAGGGGACACCGGGGAGCTGTTTTTT.

Turning to this clonotype: One junction end disagrees with the germline gene, perhaps due to a read error. Here the CDR3 reads CGSSLTGYEQYF. In DNA, the CDR3 is TGTGGCAGCAGCCTAACAGGGTACGAGCAGTACTTC. This chain uses TRBV14 with TRBJ2-7; D perhaps matches TRBD1 (6 bases). Germline V gene data show CDR1 as SGHDN and CDR2 as FVKESK. The CDR3 sequence is 12 residues long.

V usage is TRBV7-2 and J usage is TRBJ2-3; 7 bases match TRBD2. This CDR3 has 17 residues. The junction had 16 bases not matched to a gene; V was cut back by 5 bases and J by 5 bases. Germline CDR1 is SGHTA and CDR2 is FQGNSA. CDR3 protein: CASSTLSGTTGEDTQYF. The CDR3 DNA sequence: TGTGCCAGCAGCACTCTCTCCGGGACTACCGGTGAAGATACGCAGTATTTT.

This clonotype was counted at least ten times. The chain has TRBV7-2 and TRBJ2-7; D might be TRBD1 or TRBD2, each matching 7 bases. Germline assignment: CDR1 SGHTA and CDR2 FQGNSA. This CDR3 contains 14 residues. V lost 5 bases and J lost 3, with 14 bases in between. As DNA, the CDR3 is TGTGCCAGCAGCCCGGGGGGACAGATCTACGAGCAGTACTTC. It encodes CASSPGGQIYEQYF.

The chain employs TRBV9 and TRBJ1-5; 9 positions match TRBD1. The CDR3 runs 16 residues. The trim removed 6 bases at V and 5 bases at J, leaving 12 bases unmatched. Germline CDR1 and CDR2: SGDLS and YYNGEE. CDR3 sequence: CASNPSSQGAHQPQHF. The CDR3 region has the DNA TGTGCCAGCAACCCATCCTCACAGGGGGCTCATCAGCCCCAGCATTTT.

This clonotype was seen at least ten times. V usage is TRBV19 and J usage is TRBJ1-2; TRBD1 matches 9 bases. The V gene's germline CDR1 is LNHDA and CDR2 SQIVND (reference sequence). This CDR3 comprises 13 residues. V lost 6 bases, J lost 7 bases, and 6 bases stayed unmatched. CDR3 amino acids: CASSMTGGSGYTF. CDR3 in DNA: TGTGCCAGTAGCATGACAGGGGGTTCTGGCTACACCTTC. The full variable domain, in which reference TRBV19 and TRBJ1-2 provide the parts outside the CDR3, is DGGITQSPKYLFRKEGQNVTLSCEQNLNHDAMYWYRQDPGQGLRLIYYSQIVNDFQKGDIAEGYSVSREKKESFPLTVTSAQKNPTAFYLCASSMTGGSGYTFGSGTRLTVV.